This T cell receptor (beta chain) emerged from a study of blood T cell repertoires in COVID-19. The CDR3 is 15 residues long. V shed 1 base, J shed 6 bases, and the junction held 6 bases outside the gene matches. CDR1 is MDHEN, CDR2 SYDVKM, per germline. Original data processing: Nucleated cell number was recorded as an estimate derived from reference gene primer amplification. Assay used: immunoSEQ multiplex PCR; TCRdb lists only in-frame clones, some missing. The D gene and trimming were derived from the DNA, and the V and J assignments and clone size from that table. Seen here are around 400,000 clones, more than 75% observed once, and the top ten hold roughly a tenth.

The specimen was peripheral blood. This chain links TRBV28 with TRBJ1-5; 7 nucleotides line up with TRBD1. This clonotype was sampled from a young woman with COVID-19, enrolled during active disease. CDR3 protein: CASSLSLTGPQPQHF. The CDR3, as DNA: TGTGCCAGCAGTTTATCCCTGACAGGGCCTCAGCCCCAGCATTTT.